Sequencing of this T cell receptor beta chain was carried out in a study of T cells after yellow fever vaccination (dated by TCRdb to between 2017 and 2020). Broadly, across the study: The SMART-Seq v4 Ultra Low Input RNA kit was used to prepare libraries from fractions with low cell numbers. To follow T-cell clones before and after both primary and booster YFV17D yellow fever vaccination, bulk TCR alpha and beta repertoires underwent longitudinal sequencing. Two healthy male donors, one aged 18 to 30 and one aged 30 to 40 years, made up the cohort. Blood was collected at multiple timepoints before and after primary and secondary immunization, and bulk PBMC replicates and cell subsets were isolated. Summary of the overall study and its limitations: A small fraction of clonotypes showed up in both the CD4 and CD8 compartments, probably as a result of convergent recombination. Most clones expanded after primary vaccination (96% of CD4 and roughly 91% of CD8) were re-detected after the booster, suggesting that broad memory maintenance occurred. Compared with the primary T-cell response, the secondary T-cell response was weaker but faster, peaking on day 5 rather than day 15. Computational filtering was required because FACS-sorted repertoires could contain abundant contaminating clonotypes from the bulk population. Because only two donors were included in the study, the extent to which the findings can be generalized is limited.

TCR cDNA was synthesized by 5'RACE template switching, which introduced a universal primer site and unique molecular identifiers. Priming of cDNA synthesis was performed from both the TCR alpha and TCR beta constant segments. Libraries were amplified in two PCR steps, with sample barcodes and sequencing adapters added in the second step. Sequencing of libraries was done on Illumina HiSeq 2500 (2x100 bp) or NovaSeq (2x150 bp). The original methods were these. MIGEC handled demultiplexing of reads and collapsing into UMI consensus sequences, while MiXCR performed V(D)J alignment. Using edgeR on replicate PBMC samples, clonotypes were called vaccine-responding if FDR was below 0.01 and the log2 fold change was above 5 up to day 15. CD4 or CD8 identity was assigned to each bulk clonotype according to whether the clonotype was present at higher abundance in the sequenced CD4 repertoire or the sequenced CD8 repertoire. Using fastp at Q25 and MiXCR, TCRdb reprocessed the public reads and kept productive beta chains. Each record represents a unique CDR3 protein, reported with the most common genes and DNA among its rows. TCRdb's processing, not the study's, gives the V and J calls here. The sample table lists about 350,000 distinct CDR3 sequences, 8% to 9.5% of them with a count of one. Roughly 18% of the sample is in the top ten clones.

The CDR3 numbers 15 residues from cysteine through phenylalanine. Only the CDR3 region is kept as DNA, spanning 45 bases read in frame from base 1. V loses 0 bases of germline sequence and J loses 5 bases, and the interval between the two ends is 14 bases. Via the germline V gene, CDR1 is SGHRS and CDR2 YFSETQ. Note on this clonotype: The antigen this receptor binds is unknown. No base qualities exist here, and no much larger clone lies one base off it.

The label giving this sample's treatment or condition can be read as: live attenuated yellow fever vaccine strain. Two biological replicates of bulk PBMCs were collected at each blood-draw timepoint. PBMCs were isolated from peripheral blood using a standard Ficoll-Paque protocol. RNA was extracted with TriZol from bulk PBMCs, CD4 and CD8 fractions, and dextramer-positive and dextramer-negative fractions. The rearrangement combines TRBV5-1 with TRBJ1-2, with a weak D call of TRBD1 (6 bases match). The material was PBMCs, obtained about 49 days after the first yellow fever vaccination. The TCR comes from a man younger than 35 who received the YFV17D yellow fever vaccine. DNA sequence: TGCGCCAGCAGCTTGGATGACGGGGGCGATTATGGCTACACCTTC. This encodes CASSLDDGGDYGYTF.